A selection of T cell receptor beta chains follows, all from one sample in a study of blood T cell repertoires in COVID-19. Repertoires were generated with immunoSEQ multiplex PCR, while TCRdb's copy carries only in-frame clones and drops some. The table lists about 220,000 clones, 82% of them singletons. Sequencing was carried out using PBMCs or T cells enriched from blood (not recorded which). The receptors were gathered from a woman aged 55 to 70 who had recovered from COVID-19. CDR3s include the opening cysteine and the closing phenylalanine or tryptophan. A D gene is named only where the DNA matches it firmly. The listing skips clone size in some rows; elsewhere it reads once, few, many or a size class.

>NA|NA|TRBV11-2|TRBJ1-1
TGTGCCAGCGGGGCGACTGAAGCTTTCTTT
CASGATEAFF
>NA|TRBD2|TRBV4-1|TRBJ2-7
TGCGCCAGCAGCCAAGCACTAGCGAGACGCGACGAGCAGTACTTC
CASSQALARRDEQYF
>NA|TRBD2|TRBV7-9|TRBJ2-1
TGTGCCAGCAGCTCAGGACTAGCGGCCTACAATGAGCAGTTCTTC
CASSSGLAAYNEQFF
>NA|NA|TRBV3-1/TRBV3-2|TRBJ2-1
TGTGCCAGCAGCCAAGAAGTGGGGCCGCCCTCCAATGATGAGCAGTTCTTC
CASSQEVGPPSNDEQFF
>few|NA|TRBV19|TRBJ1-5
TGTGCCAGTAGTATGGGGCTACATAGCAATCAGCCCCAGCATTTT
CASSMGLHSNQPQHF
>NA|NA|TRBV5-1|TRBJ1-1
TGCGCCAGCAGCTTTAACAGGAACACTGAAGCTTTCTTT
CASSFNRNTEAFF
>NA|NA|TRBV25-1|TRBJ1-1
TGTGCCAGCAGTGCTCAGGGAGGGACTGAAGCTTTCTTT
CASSAQGGTEAFF
>NA|TRBD1|TRBV2|TRBJ2-7
TGTGCCAGCAGTGGAGGACAGGGGGCCATCTACGAGCAGTACTTC
CASSGGQGAIYEQYF
>NA|TRBD2|TRBV12-5|TRBJ2-5
TGTGCTAGTGGTTTGGTCCAAGGGAGACTAGCGGGAGACCAAGAGACCCAGTACTTC
CASGLVQGRLAGDQETQYF
>NA|NA|TRBV6-5|TRBJ1-1
TGTGCCAGCAGTTTCGCCGAGGGGGTCACTGAAGCTTTCTTT
CASSFAEGVTEAFF
>NA|TRBD1|TRBV9|TRBJ1-2
TGTGCCAGCAGCCCTAGGGACAGCTATGGCTACACCTTC
CASSPRDSYGYTF
>NA|TRBD1|TRBV18|TRBJ2-7
TGTGCCAGCTCATCAGGGACAGTTCAATCCTACGAGCAGTACTTC
CASSSGTVQSYEQYF
>NA|NA|TRBV3-1/TRBV3-2|TRBJ2-3
TGTGCCAGCAGCTTGTCGCGGGTCACAGATACGCAGTATTTT
CASSLSRVTDTQYF
>NA|NA|TRBV18|TRBJ2-3
TGTGCCAGCTCACCTGTGACTACACCCTTAAGCACAGATACGCAGTATTTT
CASSPVTTPLSTDTQYF
>NA|NA|TRBV7-9|TRBJ1-1
TGTGCCAGCAGCTTAGCGAGACAGCCCAGAGCTTTCTTT
CASSLARQPRAFF
>NA|NA|TRBV5-1|TRBJ2-5
TGCGCCAGCAGGGCTCCTTCACAGGTTCAAGAGACCCAGTACTTC
CASRAPSQVQETQYF
>NA|TRBD2|TRBV5-1|TRBJ2-7
TGCGCCAGCAGCCGACTAGCGGGAGATGAGCAGTACTTC
CASSRLAGDEQYF
>NA|TRBD1|TRBV7-8|TRBJ1-4
TGTGCCAGCAGCCGCGGACAGGGGGAAAAACTGTTTTTT
CASSRGQGEKLFF
>NA|NA|TRBV13|TRBJ2-7
TGTGCCAGCAGCTTAGCCTCGAGACTAAGAGGGAGGCCCTCCTACGAGCAGTACTTC
CASSLASRLRGRPSYEQYF
>NA|NA|TRBV5-4|TRBJ1-2
TGTGCCAGCAGCTTGCGAGGATTGGGGCCGGACTATGGCTACACCTTC
CASSLRGLGPDYGYTF
>many|NA|TRBV7-9|TRBJ1-4
TGTGCCATAGCGGGGCGGACGATTAATGAAAAACTGTTTTTT
CAIAGRTINEKLFF
>NA|TRBD1|TRBV25-1|TRBJ1-1
TGTGCCAGCAGGGGGACAGGGGGCAGTGCTGAAGCTTTCTTT
CASRGTGGSAEAFF
>NA|NA|TRBV19|TRBJ1-1
TGTGCCAGTAGAATCTTAAGGGGGACGGTTGGCTTTGACACTGAAGCTTTCTTT
CASRILRGTVGFDTEAFF
>NA|TRBD1|TRBV6-5|TRBJ2-5
TGTGCCAGCAGTTACAGGGGGCCCCAAGAGACCCAGTACTTC
CASSYRGPQETQYF
>NA|TRBD2|TRBV19|TRBJ2-3
TGTGCCAGTAGTACGAGCGGGGGCACAGATACGCAGTATTTT
CASSTSGGTDTQYF
>NA|NA|TRBV3-1/TRBV3-2|TRBJ1-2
TGTGCCAGCAGCCCCCCCTGGGAGTCCTATGGCTACACCTTC
CASSPPWESYGYTF
>NA|NA|TRBV19|TRBJ1-1
TGTGCCAGTACCGCGGCGAGAAGGAACACTGAAGCTTTCTTT
CASTAARRNTEAFF
>NA|NA|TRBV6-2/TRBV6-3|TRBJ2-6
TGTGCCAGCAGTTTCCACACGACTGGGGCCAACGTCCTGACTTTC
CASSFHTTGANVLTF
>NA|TRBD1|TRBV6-6|TRBJ1-6
TGTGCCAGCAGTCGTAGAACCGGGACAGCTTATAATTCACCCCTCCACTTT
CASSRRTGTAYNSPLHF
>NA|TRBD1|TRBV5-1|TRBJ1-1
TGCGCCAGCAGCTTGCCCGACAGGGCGAGGAACACTGAAGCTTTCTTT
CASSLPDRARNTEAFF
>once|NA|TRBV20-1|TRBJ1-6
TGCAGTGCTAGTCGCAGGGGATCTGTTAATTCACCCCTCCACTTT
CSASRRGSVNSPLHF
>NA|TRBD1|TRBV9|TRBJ2-3
TGTGCCAGCAGCATTGTGACAGGGCTCCGCACAGATACGCAGTATTTT
CASSIVTGLRTDTQYF
>NA|NA|TRBV10-3|TRBJ2-3
TGTGCCATCAGTGAGTCGAAGGGGGGGACGCCTAGCACAGATACGCAGTATTTT
CAISESKGGTPSTDTQYF
>NA|NA|TRBV9|TRBJ1-5
TGTGCCAGCAGCGTGCAAGGGACACCGGAATGGCCCCAGCATTTT
CASSVQGTPEWPQHF
>NA|NA|TRBV28|TRBJ1-3
TGTGCCAGCAGTCCCTCGGACAGTTACTCTGGAAACACCATATATTTT
CASSPSDSYSGNTIYF
>NA|NA|TRBV10-1|TRBJ1-2
TGCGCCAGCAGTGAAAACAGGGCCGCTGGCTACACCTTC
CASSENRAAGYTF
>NA|TRBD2|TRBV5-1|TRBJ2-1
TGCGCCAGCAGCTTGCCGGGACTAGCTGATAATGAGCAGTTCTTC
CASSLPGLADNEQFF
>NA|TRBD1|TRBV14|TRBJ2-5
TGTGCCAGCAGCCAAGGTCTTACAGGGGCGGGCGAGACCCAGTACTTC
CASSQGLTGAGETQYF
>once|TRBD1|TRBV7-9|TRBJ1-3
TGTGCCAGCAGCCCGGGACAGGGGAAATCTGGAAACACCATATATTTT
CASSPGQGKSGNTIYF
>NA|TRBD2|TRBV5-1|TRBJ2-3
TGCGCCAGCAAAGCGACTAGCGGGAACACAGATACGCAGTATTTT
CASKATSGNTDTQYF
>NA|TRBD1|TRBV13|TRBJ1-1
TGTGCCAGCAGCCCCGTGGGGCAGGAGGGGGCCGCTGAAGCTTTCTTT
CASSPVGQEGAAEAFF
>few|NA|TRBV12-5|TRBJ1-4
TGTGCTAGTGGCCAAGGACTTGCAACTAATGAAAAACTGTTTTTT
CASGQGLATNEKLFF